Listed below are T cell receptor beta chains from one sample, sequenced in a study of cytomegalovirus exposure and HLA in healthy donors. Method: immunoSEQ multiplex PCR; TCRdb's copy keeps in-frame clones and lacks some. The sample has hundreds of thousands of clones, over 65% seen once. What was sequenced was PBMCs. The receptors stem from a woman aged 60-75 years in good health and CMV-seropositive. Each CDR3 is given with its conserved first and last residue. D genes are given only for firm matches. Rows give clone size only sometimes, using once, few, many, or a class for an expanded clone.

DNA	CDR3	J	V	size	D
TGTGCCAGTAGTATGGGACGGGCCCAGGGGAATGAGCAGTTCTTC	CASSMGRAQGNEQFF	TRBJ2-1	TRBV19	NA	NA
TGTGCCTGGAACAGGGTTGGCACCGGGGAGCTGTTTTTT	CAWNRVGTGELFF	TRBJ2-2	TRBV30	NA	NA
TGCGCCAGCAGCTCCGTGGGGGGAGGTGGAAACACCATATATTTT	CASSSVGGGGNTIYF	TRBJ1-3	TRBV5-1	NA	NA
TGTGCCAGCAGCTCATCGGGACTAGCGGCCAAAAACATTCAGTACTTC	CASSSSGLAAKNIQYF	TRBJ2-4	TRBV7-9	NA	TRBD2
TGTGCCAGCAGCCGTGACAGGGCCTACGAGCAGTACTTC	CASSRDRAYEQYF	TRBJ2-7	TRBV11-2	NA	TRBD1
TGTGCCAGCAGCTCGGGGGGCGCAGATACGCAGTATTTT	CASSSGGADTQYF	TRBJ2-3	TRBV14	NA	NA
TGCGCCAGCAGCTTCAGCTCTGGGGCCAACGTCCTGACTTTC	CASSFSSGANVLTF	TRBJ2-6	TRBV5-1	NA	NA
TGTGCCAGCAGTAACTTACCCACAGGGTTAGAAGCTTTCTTT	CASSNLPTGLEAFF	TRBJ1-1	TRBV27	NA	NA
TGCGCCAGCAGCACGGGACAGCTAAATCAGCCCCAGCATTTT	CASSTGQLNQPQHF	TRBJ1-5	TRBV4-1	NA	TRBD1
TGTGCCAGCAGAATTAACAGGGCCGGGCAGCCCCAGCATTTT	CASRINRAGQPQHF	TRBJ1-5	TRBV6-5	NA	NA
TGTGCCAGCAGCCCAGAAGCAGGGGGCCCGGGTGGCTACACCTTC	CASSPEAGGPGGYTF	TRBJ1-2	TRBV4-2	once	TRBD1
TGTGCCAGCAGTTTGGAGGGTCGCTATAATTCACCCCTCCACTTT	CASSLEGRYNSPLHF	TRBJ1-6	TRBV27	NA	NA
TGCGCCAGCTCACGACTAGCGGCCTACAATGAGCAGTTCTTC	CASSRLAAYNEQFF	TRBJ2-1	TRBV10-1	NA	TRBD2
TGTGCCAGCAGCTTAGGGGTCGGGGGGATAGATACGCAGTATTTT	CASSLGVGGIDTQYF	TRBJ2-3	TRBV7-2	NA	TRBD2
TGTGCCAGCTCACGTCGGACAGGGGGCTTTGACACTGAAGCTTTCTTT	CASSRRTGGFDTEAFF	TRBJ1-1	TRBV18	NA	TRBD1
TGTGCCAGCAGCTTGACAGACCTTCCCTACGAGCAGTACTTC	CASSLTDLPYEQYF	TRBJ2-7	TRBV11-3	NA	NA
TGCGCCAGCAGCGGGAGACAGGGGGCTGAAGCTTTCTTT	CASSGRQGAEAFF	TRBJ1-1	TRBV4-1	NA	TRBD1
TGTGCCAGTAGCATTACGTTACAGTTGAACACTGAAGCTTTCTTT	CASSITLQLNTEAFF	TRBJ1-1	TRBV19	NA	NA
TGTGCCAGCAGCAAAAATCAGCCCCAGCATTTT	CASSKNQPQHF	TRBJ1-5	TRBV28	NA	NA
TGTGCCAGCAGCCCCCTCGGTCTTCACTACGAGCAGTACTTC	CASSPLGLHYEQYF	TRBJ2-7	TRBV14	NA	NA
TGTGCCAGCAGCTTAGAAGGCAGGGGGCTAAATGGCTACACCTTC	CASSLEGRGLNGYTF	TRBJ1-2	TRBV7-2	NA	TRBD1
TGCGCCAGTAGTGATGGACAGGGTAGGAACACTGAAGCTTTCTTT	CASSDGQGRNTEAFF	TRBJ1-1	TRBV5-1	few	TRBD1
TGTGCCAGCAGCCAAGTCGGTGACACTAACTATGGCTACACCTTC	CASSQVGDTNYGYTF	TRBJ1-2	TRBV4-2	NA	NA
TGTGCCAGCAGCTCGCCGTCAGGGAACAATGAGCAGTTCTTC	CASSSPSGNNEQFF	TRBJ2-1	TRBV7-6	once	NA
TGCACCAGCAGCCCTCATTGCCTCCCGTGGTTGACTTCAACTAATGAAAAACTGTTTTTT	CTSSPHCLPWLTSTNEKLFF	TRBJ1-4	TRBV1	NA	NA
TGTGCCAGCTCGGCCGACAGGGAAAGGGAGCAGTTCTTC	CASSADREREQFF	TRBJ2-1	TRBV18	few	TRBD1
TGTGCCATCAGTGAAGGGACAGGGGGCTACGAGCAGTACTTC	CAISEGTGGYEQYF	TRBJ2-7	TRBV10-3	NA	TRBD1
TGTGCCTGGAACCCGGGACTAGCGGAAGAGACCCAGTACTTC	CAWNPGLAEETQYF	TRBJ2-5	TRBV30	NA	TRBD2
TGTGCCTGGAGTGGGTTAGCGGAGCACTCCTACAATGAGCAGTTCTTC	CAWSGLAEHSYNEQFF	TRBJ2-1	TRBV30	NA	NA
TGTGCCAGCAGCGTAGGCATGGGGGGACCCCTGAGGGAGCAGTACTTC	CASSVGMGGPLREQYF	TRBJ2-5	TRBV9	NA	NA
TGTGCCAGCCAACTCCGGGGGGAGCAGTACTTC	CASQLRGEQYF	TRBJ2-7	TRBV6-6	once	NA
TGCGCCAGCAGCTCTCGAGACGGTAGCGGGGAGACCCAGTACTTC	CASSSRDGSGETQYF	TRBJ2-5	TRBV5-1	NA	TRBD2
TGCGCCAGCAGCTTGGAAGGGGGCAATCAGCCCCAGCATTTT	CASSLEGGNQPQHF	TRBJ1-5	TRBV5-1	NA	NA
TGTGCCAGCAGCTCCCCAGCCTTAGCGGGGGACGGCAATGAGCAGTTCTTC	CASSSPALAGDGNEQFF	TRBJ2-1	TRBV7-3	once	TRBD2
TGTGCCAGCGGGCCAATTGACGGGGAGCTGTTTTTT	CASGPIDGELFF	TRBJ2-2	TRBV10-3	NA	NA
TGTGCCAGCAGCTTGGGAGGAAGAGAGACCCAGTACTTC	CASSLGGRETQYF	TRBJ2-5	TRBV5-5	NA	NA
TGTGCCAGCAGTGCAGTTGGCACAGATACGCAGTATTTT	CASSAVGTDTQYF	TRBJ2-3	TRBV6-1	few	NA
TGTGCCAGCAGCTTAGTAGGTCGAGCGGGAGGGTATGGCAATGAGCAGTTCTTC	CASSLVGRAGGYGNEQFF	TRBJ2-1	TRBV7-8	once	TRBD2
TGTGCCAGCAGTTCTCGGACAGGGGCCTATGGCTACACCTTC	CASSSRTGAYGYTF	TRBJ1-2	TRBV27	NA	TRBD1
TGCGCCAGCAGCCCCGACATCAATTCACCCCTCCACTTT	CASSPDINSPLHF	TRBJ1-6	TRBV10-1	NA	NA
TGTGCCAGCAGCCAGGGACAGGGCTTACCTGAAGCTTTCTTT	CASSQGQGLPEAFF	TRBJ1-1	TRBV5-4	NA	TRBD1
TGTGCCAGCAGTGATATGACTAGCGGAGGGTATGAGCAGTTCTTC	CASSDMTSGGYEQFF	TRBJ2-1	TRBV6-1	NA	TRBD2
TGCGCCAGCAGAAGAGGGGAGGGGGATTCACCCCTCCACTTT	CASRRGEGDSPLHF	TRBJ1-6	TRBV5-1	NA	NA
TGTGCCAGCAGCTTAAGCAGGGAGGATGGCTACACCTTC	CASSLSREDGYTF	TRBJ1-2	TRBV11-2	NA	NA
TGTGCCAGCAGCCCATGGACAGCCGATCAGCCCCAGCATTTT	CASSPWTADQPQHF	TRBJ1-5	TRBV7-9	NA	NA
TGTGCCAGCAGCGTGAAGCCGGGACTAGCCTCCACAGATACGCAGTATTTT	CASSVKPGLASTDTQYF	TRBJ2-3	TRBV9	few	TRBD2
TGCGCCAGCAGCTCCGCCTTGACTAAATCAAAATATGAAGCTTTCTTT	CASSSALTKSKYEAFF	TRBJ1-1	TRBV5-1	NA	NA
TGTGCCAGCAGCCGTAGCGGGGGGAGGTACAATGAGCAGTTCTTC	CASSRSGGRYNEQFF	TRBJ2-1	TRBV6-6	NA	TRBD2
TGTGCCAGCAGCCAAGAAACCTCGGACAGGCCGGTTATCTTT	CASSQETSDRPVIF	TRBJ1-1	TRBV14	NA	TRBD1
TGTGCCAGCAGGACCGTCCAGGGCAATCAGCCCCAGCATTTT	CASRTVQGNQPQHF	TRBJ1-5	TRBV6-1	NA	NA
TGTGCCAGCAGCTCCCCGACGCGGTTGGAGACCCAGTACTTC	CASSSPTRLETQYF	TRBJ2-5	TRBV6-6	NA	NA
TGTGCCAGCAGCTTACGTTCCATTACAGGAAGATTTCGAAACACTGAAGCTTTCTTT	CASSLRSITGRFRNTEAFF	TRBJ1-1	TRBV13	NA	NA
TGTGCCAGCAGCCTGGGACAGGGGGTCAATCAGCCCCAGCATTTT	CASSLGQGVNQPQHF	TRBJ1-5	TRBV7-9	once	TRBD1
TGTGCCAGCAGCTTAACCAGGGCTAACTATGGCTACACCTTC	CASSLTRANYGYTF	TRBJ1-2	TRBV7-2	NA	NA